This TCR beta chain was captured in a study of blood T cell repertoires in COVID-19. The overall study: PBMCs, B-cell-depleted T cells, or T cells provided the cDNA or gDNA that made up the material.

In the original processing: Reference gene primer amplification yielded estimated nucleated cell counts. TCRdb keeps only in-frame clones here, not all; method: immunoSEQ multiplex PCR. Clonal size and the V and J genes are those of that table, whereas D and trimming came from the DNA. The data show 170,000 or so clones, with about 87% seen just once and around 13% held by the top ten. Germline assignment: CDR1 LGHNA and CDR2 YSLEER. This CDR3 is built from 16 residues. V was shortened by 0 bases and J by 0 bases, with 12 bases between the two germline ends. Seattle cases were enrolled at active infection and followed longitudinally.

This clonotype originated in a woman between 65 and 79 years old with COVID-19, enrolled during active disease. The V gene is TRBV4-3, the J gene TRBJ2-7; D call uncertain. The material sequenced was peripheral blood. CDR3 sequence reads: CASSQDRLQSSYEQYF. CDR3 coding DNA: TGCGCCAGCAGCCAAGATCGCCTCCAGTCCTCCTACGAGCAGTACTTC.